A selection of T cell receptor beta chains follows, all from one sample in a study of blood T cells in healthy people across ages. TCRdb recomputed calls from the 5' RACE reads with MiXCR, one row per CDR3 protein. The sample gives about 800,000 distinct CDR3 sequences, 55% to 75% of which show up once; about 20% is in the top ten. Sequencing was carried out using blood. The receptors derive from a man aged 25 to 40 in good health. Both conserved end residues are part of each CDR3. D genes are given only for firm matches. Expanded clones get a size class; other rows say once, few or many, or leave the size out.

>TRBJ2-3|.|.|TRBV20-1
TGCAGGTCTGGGGATACGCAGTATTTT
CRSGDTQYF
>TRBJ2-7|.|.|TRBV4-2
TGTGCCAGCAGCCAAGGGGGAAAGATGGACGAGCAGTACTTC
CASSQGGKMDEQYF
>TRBJ2-3|.|.|TRBV28
TGTGCCAGCAGCTCGACTGGGAGCACAGATACGCAGTATTTT
CASSSTGSTDTQYF
>TRBJ1-1|few|.|TRBV28
TGTGCCAGCAGTCGCCCCCAGGGGCGAGCTTTCTTT
CASSRPQGRAFF
>TRBJ2-7|few|TRBD1|TRBV7-2
TGTGCCAGCAGCCCCAGGACAGGGGCTGGCGAGCAGTACTTC
CASSPRTGAGEQYF
>TRBJ1-4|once|.|TRBV7-2
TGTGCCAGCGAAAGACATGGGAGTGAAAAACTGTTTTTT
CASERHGSEKLFF
>TRBJ2-5|.|.|TRBV7-2
TGTGCCAGCAGCTTAGGGTCCTACTTCCAAGAGACCCAGTACTTC
CASSLGSYFQETQYF
>TRBJ2-1|few|TRBD2|TRBV5-1
TGCGCCAGCAGCTTGAAACTAGCGGGGGAGAACTGGAATGAGCAGTTCTTC
CASSLKLAGENWNEQFF
>TRBJ2-7|.|.|TRBV13
TGTGCCAGCAGTTATGGGGGCGGCTACGAGCAGTACTTC
CASSYGGGYEQYF
>TRBJ1-4|.|.|TRBV7-2
TGTGCCAGCAGCTTAAGTTCGGAGGGCGACCTGTTTTTT
CASSLSSEGDLFF
>TRBJ1-1|.|TRBD1|TRBV27
TGTGCCAGCAGTTTGGGGACAGGGACGTACACTGAAGCTTTCTTT
CASSLGTGTYTEAFF
>TRBJ2-1|.|TRBD2|TRBV12-3/TRBV12-4
TGTGCCAGCAGTCCGGGGGGTCAGCAGTTCTTC
CASSPGGQQFF
>TRBJ2-5|few|TRBD2|TRBV20-1
TGCAGTGCTAGATTGCTAGCGGGAGTAGAGACCCAGTACTTC
CSARLLAGVETQYF
>TRBJ2-3|.|.|TRBV29-1
TGCAGCGTTGGGCTGGGGGGCGGCACAGATACGCAGTATTTT
CSVGLGGGTDTQYF
>TRBJ2-1|.|TRBD2|TRBV7-2
TGTGCCAGCATCTCAACGACTAGCGGGGGGTTTAATGAGCAGTTCTTC
CASISTTSGGFNEQFF
>TRBJ2-3|.|.|TRBV28
TGTGCCAGCGAAAGCGGTTCTAGCACAGATACGCAGTATTTT
CASESGSSTDTQYF
>TRBJ2-7|.|.|TRBV11-2
TGTGCCAGCAGCTCAGGCCCAGCGGGTAGCTCCTACGAGCAGTACTTC
CASSSGPAGSSYEQYF
>TRBJ2-7|.|.|TRBV6-6
TGTGCCAGCTCCATTACCGAGGCCGCCTACGAGCAGTACTTC
CASSITEAAYEQYF
>TRBJ1-2|.|TRBD1|TRBV4-2
TGTGCCAGCAGCCAAATCCAGGGGGTTGACTATGGCTACACCTTC
CASSQIQGVDYGYTF
>TRBJ2-5|.|.|TRBV29-1
TGCAGCGTTGTTTTTGCTACAGAAGGAAGTAGAGAGACCCAGTACTTC
CSVVFATEGSRETQYF
>TRBJ2-5|few|.|TRBV20-1
TGCAGTGCTAAGGGTGGACAGTTCCAAGAGACCCAGTACTTC
CSAKGGQFQETQYF
>TRBJ2-7|.|.|TRBV7-2
TGTGCCAGCGTCATGGGGGGCAGGGCCTACGAGCAGCACTTC
CASVMGGRAYEQHF
>TRBJ2-7|.|.|TRBV5-1
TGCGCCAGCAGTCGGACGATAGAAAACGAGCAGTACTTC
CASSRTIENEQYF
>TRBJ2-1|few|.|TRBV7-3
TGTGCCAGCAGCTTTCAGGCCAATCGGGGCAATGAGCAGTTCTTC
CASSFQANRGNEQFF
>TRBJ2-1|.|TRBD2|TRBV20-1
TGCAGTGCTAGTGAAATAGCGGGAACAGACTACAATGAGCAGTTCTTC
CSASEIAGTDYNEQFF
>TRBJ2-5|.|.|TRBV7-2
TGTGCCAGCAGCTTAGGAGGGGGGGTTTCGTGTAATAGTCTCCAAGAGACCCAGTACTTC
CASSLGGGVSCNSLQETQYF
>TRBJ2-4|few|.|TRBV25-1
TGTGCCAGCAGTGTGGGAATCTCGACAGAACAGTACTTC
CASSVGISTEQYF
>TRBJ1-2|few|.|TRBV20-1
TGCAGTGCTAGCGTAAGGGGATCAACGAATGGCTACACCTTC
CSASVRGSTNGYTF
>TRBJ2-5|.|.|TRBV7-9
TGTGCCAGCAGCGCGGGACCCCCGGAGCAGTACTTC
CASSAGPPEQYF
>TRBJ2-1|once|TRBD2|TRBV3-1
TGTGCCAGCAGCAGAAGGACTAGCGCTGAGCAGTTCTTC
CASSRRTSAEQFF
>TRBJ2-3|few|.|TRBV20-1
TGCAGTGCTAGACTGACAGTTCTAGCCTCTTACATCGCGGATACGCAGTATTTT
CSARLTVLASYIADTQYF
>TRBJ1-5|.|TRBD1|TRBV28
TGTGCCAGCAGCCCAGGGGGCTTTAGCAATCAGCCCCAGCATTTT
CASSPGGFSNQPQHF
>TRBJ2-1|once|.|TRBV2
TGTGCCAGCAGTGATTCGGATTCACATGAGCAGTTCTTC
CASSDSDSHEQFF
>TRBJ1-2|.|.|TRBV7-2
TGTGCCAGCAGCTTTAAACCGGGACTGGTTGGTGGCTACACCTTC
CASSFKPGLVGGYTF
>TRBJ2-7|.|.|TRBV12-3/TRBV12-4
TGTGCCAGCAGTTTCCGGGCCAGCTACGAGCAGTACTTC
CASSFRASYEQYF
>TRBJ2-7|.|.|TRBV10-3
TGTGCCATCAGTGAGCCTCAACAGGGATCCTACGAGCAGTACTTC
CAISEPQQGSYEQYF
>TRBJ2-5|few|TRBD2|TRBV5-1
TGCGCCAGCAGCTTAGGACTAGCGGGAATTGGAGAGACCCAGTACTTC
CASSLGLAGIGETQYF
>TRBJ2-1|.|.|TRBV7-8
TGTGCCAGCAGCTTCCGTGGGGGTAGCGAGATCAATGAGCAGTTCTTC
CASSFRGGSEINEQFF
>TRBJ1-2|.|.|TRBV7-9
TGTGCCAGCAGCACACTGGGGGATCGGGGCTACACCTTC
CASSTLGDRGYTF
>TRBJ2-7|few|.|TRBV7-2
TGTGCCAGCAGCTTACAGCAGGGGACCTACGAGCAGTACTTC
CASSLQQGTYEQYF
>TRBJ1-1|.|TRBD1|TRBV9
TGTGCCAGCAGCGTAGCAGGGGGCTTCACTGAAGCTTTCTTT
CASSVAGGFTEAFF
>TRBJ1-1|.|.|TRBV7-9
TGTGCCAGCACCCCTAGTAGGGAAAACACTGAAGCTTTCTTT
CASTPSRENTEAFF
>TRBJ2-1|few|.|TRBV5-6
TGTGCCAGCAGCTTGGTTGGAGGTGGGTACAATGAGCAGTTCTTC
CASSLVGGGYNEQFF
>TRBJ2-5|.|.|TRBV5-1
TGCGCCAGCAGCTTGGACGTGGATGCGGGCACTTGGGAGCAGTACTTC
CASSLDVDAGTWEQYF
>TRBJ1-5|.|.|TRBV12-3/TRBV12-4
TGTGCCAGCAGTTTCGGGGGGGAAAGGAGGGATCAGCCCCAGCATTTT
CASSFGGERRDQPQHF